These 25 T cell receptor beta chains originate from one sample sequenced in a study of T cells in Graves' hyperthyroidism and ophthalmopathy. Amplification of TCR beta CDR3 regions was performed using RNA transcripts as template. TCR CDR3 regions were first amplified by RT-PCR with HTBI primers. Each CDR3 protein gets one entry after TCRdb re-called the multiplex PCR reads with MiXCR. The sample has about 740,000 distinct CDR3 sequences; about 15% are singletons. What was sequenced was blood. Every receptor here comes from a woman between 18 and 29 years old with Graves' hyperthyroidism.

The chain's CDR3 is CASQGRFTEAFF. The CDR3 region has the DNA TGTGCCTCACAGGGGCGGTTCACTGAAGCTTTCTTT. The J gene is TRBJ1-1, the V gene TRBV2, with 7 bases matching TRBD1. Germline trimming cut 11 bases from V and 4 bases from J; bases unmatched to any gene: 7. Germline CDR1 SNHLY, CDR2 FYNNEI. The CDR3 is 12 residues long.

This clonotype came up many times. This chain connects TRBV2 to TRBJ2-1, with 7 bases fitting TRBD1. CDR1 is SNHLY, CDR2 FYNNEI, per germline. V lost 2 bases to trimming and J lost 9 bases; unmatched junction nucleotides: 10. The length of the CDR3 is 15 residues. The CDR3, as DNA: TGTGCCAGCAGTGAATCGACAGGGAGAGACGGTGAGCAGTTCTTC. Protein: CASSESTGRDGEQFF.

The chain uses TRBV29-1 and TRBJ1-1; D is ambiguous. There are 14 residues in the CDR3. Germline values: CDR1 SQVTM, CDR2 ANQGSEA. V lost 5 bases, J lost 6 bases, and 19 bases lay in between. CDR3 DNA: TGCAGCGTTCTTCCGACCCGGAGTAGGGCTGAAGCTTTCTTT. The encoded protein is CSVLPTRSRAEAFF.

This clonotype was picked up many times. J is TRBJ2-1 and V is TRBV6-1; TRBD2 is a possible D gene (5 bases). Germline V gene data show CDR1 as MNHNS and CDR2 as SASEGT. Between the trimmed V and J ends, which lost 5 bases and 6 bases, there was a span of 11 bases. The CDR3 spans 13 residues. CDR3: CASSYSGVNEQFF. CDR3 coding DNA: TGTGCCAGCAGTTACAGCGGAGTCAATGAGCAGTTCTTC.

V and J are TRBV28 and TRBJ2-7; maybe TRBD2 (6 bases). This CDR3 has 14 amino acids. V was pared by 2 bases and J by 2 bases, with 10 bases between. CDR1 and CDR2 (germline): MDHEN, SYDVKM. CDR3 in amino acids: CASSLVWEAYEQYF. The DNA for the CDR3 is TGTGCCAGCAGTTTAGTCTGGGAGGCCTACGAGCAGTACTTC. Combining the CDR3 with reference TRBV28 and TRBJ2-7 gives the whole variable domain DVKVTQSSRYLVKRTGEKVFLECVQDMDHENMFWYRQDPGLGLRLIYFSYDVKMKEKGDIPEGYSVSREKKERFSLILESASTNQTSMYLCASSLVWEAYEQYFGPGTRLTVT.

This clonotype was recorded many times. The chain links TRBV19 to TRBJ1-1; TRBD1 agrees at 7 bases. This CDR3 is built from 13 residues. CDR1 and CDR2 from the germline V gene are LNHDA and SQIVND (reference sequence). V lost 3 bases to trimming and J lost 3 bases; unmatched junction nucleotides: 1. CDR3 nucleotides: TGTGCCAGTAGTATCGACAGGGACACTGAAGCTTTCTTT. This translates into CASSIDRDTEAFF.

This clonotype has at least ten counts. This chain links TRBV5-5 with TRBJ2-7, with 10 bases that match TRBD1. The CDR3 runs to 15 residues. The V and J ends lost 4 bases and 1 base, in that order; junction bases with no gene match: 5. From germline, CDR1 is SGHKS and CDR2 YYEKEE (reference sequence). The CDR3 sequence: CASSRGTGESYEQYF. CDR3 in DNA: TGTGCCAGCAGCCGGGGGACAGGGGAATCCTACGAGCAGTACTTC.

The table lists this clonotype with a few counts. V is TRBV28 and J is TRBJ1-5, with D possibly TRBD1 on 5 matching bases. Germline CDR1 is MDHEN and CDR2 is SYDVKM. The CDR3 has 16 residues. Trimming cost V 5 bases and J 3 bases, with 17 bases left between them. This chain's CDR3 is CASSLPGPRNNQPQHF. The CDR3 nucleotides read TGTGCCAGCAGTCTCCCGGGGCCCCGTAACAATCAGCCCCAGCATTTT.

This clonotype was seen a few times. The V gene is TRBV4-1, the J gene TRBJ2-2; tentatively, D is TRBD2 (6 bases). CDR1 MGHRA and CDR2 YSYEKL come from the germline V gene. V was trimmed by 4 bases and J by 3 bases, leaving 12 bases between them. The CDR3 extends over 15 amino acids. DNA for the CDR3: TGCGCCAGCAGCCTGGGACTCTCAGACACCGGGGAGCTGTTTTTT. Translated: CASSLGLSDTGELFF.

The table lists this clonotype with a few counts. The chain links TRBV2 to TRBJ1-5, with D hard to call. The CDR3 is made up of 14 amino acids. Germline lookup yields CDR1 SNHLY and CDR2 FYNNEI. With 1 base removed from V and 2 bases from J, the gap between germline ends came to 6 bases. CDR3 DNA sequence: TGTGCCAGCAGTGAAGGGTTGGGCAATCAGCCCCAGCATTTT. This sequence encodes CASSEGLGNQPQHF. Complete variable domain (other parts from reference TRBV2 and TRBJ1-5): EPEVTQTPSHQVTQMGQEVILRCVPISNHLYFYWYRQILGQKVEFLVSFYNNEISEKSEIFDDQFSVERPDGSNFTLKIRSTKLEDSAMYFCASSEGLGNQPQHFGDGTRLSIL.

In DNA form, the CDR3 reads TGCGCCAGCAGCCGGAGGGACGGACCCGTCCCCGGGGAGCTGTTTTTT. It yields the protein CASSRRDGPVPGELFF. The chain combines TRBV4-1 with TRBJ2-2, with a weak D call TRBD2 (6 bases). CDR1 and CDR2 from the germline V gene are MGHRA and YSYEKL. Trimming stripped 4 bases from V and 6 bases from J, with 18 bases between. This CDR3 spans 16 amino acids.

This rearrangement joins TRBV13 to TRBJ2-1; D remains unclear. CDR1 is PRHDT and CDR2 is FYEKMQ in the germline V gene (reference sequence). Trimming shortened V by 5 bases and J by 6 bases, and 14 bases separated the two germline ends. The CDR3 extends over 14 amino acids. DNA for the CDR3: TGTGCCAGCAGCCTCGAACCGCAGACCAATGAGCAGTTCTTC. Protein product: CASSLEPQTNEQFF. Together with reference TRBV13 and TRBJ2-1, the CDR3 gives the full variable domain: AAGVIQSPRHLIKEKRETATLKCYPIPRHDTVYWYQQGPGQDPQFLISFYEKMQSDKGSIPDRFSAQQFSDYHSELNMSSLELGDSALYFCASSLEPQTNEQFFGPGTRLTVL.

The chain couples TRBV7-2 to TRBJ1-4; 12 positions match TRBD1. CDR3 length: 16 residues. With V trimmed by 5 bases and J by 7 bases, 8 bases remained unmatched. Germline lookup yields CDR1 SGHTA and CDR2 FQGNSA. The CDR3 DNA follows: TGTGCCAGCAGCCCGCCGGGACAGGGGGCTTTTGAAAAACTGTTTTTT. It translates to CASSPPGQGAFEKLFF.

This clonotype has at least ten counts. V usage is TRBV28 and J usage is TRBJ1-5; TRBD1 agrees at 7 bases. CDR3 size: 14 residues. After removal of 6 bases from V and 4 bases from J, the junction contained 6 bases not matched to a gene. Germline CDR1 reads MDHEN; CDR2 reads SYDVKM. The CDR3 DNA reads TGTGCCAGCAGCACCGGGACAGAGAATCAGCCCCAGCATTTT. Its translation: CASSTGTENQPQHF. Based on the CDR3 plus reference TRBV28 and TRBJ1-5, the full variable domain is DVKVTQSSRYLVKRTGEKVFLECVQDMDHENMFWYRQDPGLGLRLIYFSYDVKMKEKGDIPEGYSVSREKKERFSLILESASTNQTSMYLCASSTGTENQPQHFGDGTRLSIL.

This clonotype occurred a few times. The CDR3 loop reads CASRRTGRQFF. The DNA of the CDR3 is TGTGCCAGCAGGAGGACGGGTCGGCAGTTCTTC. The chain links TRBV12-3 or TRBV12-4 to TRBJ2-1; no definite D call. The CDR3 has 11 residues. Trimming removed 6 bases at V and 12 bases at J, with 12 bases between.

CDR3 DNA sequence: TGCGCCAGCTCTCGGGACAGGGTCAACTCCTACGAGCAGTACTTC. Its protein product is CASSRDRVNSYEQYF. The gene calls are TRBV4-3 and TRBJ2-7, with TRBD1 identical over 9 bases. Per germline, CDR1 LGHNA and CDR2 YSLEER. The CDR3 runs 15 residues. The junction had 8 bases not matched to a gene; V was cut back by 8 bases and J by 0 bases.

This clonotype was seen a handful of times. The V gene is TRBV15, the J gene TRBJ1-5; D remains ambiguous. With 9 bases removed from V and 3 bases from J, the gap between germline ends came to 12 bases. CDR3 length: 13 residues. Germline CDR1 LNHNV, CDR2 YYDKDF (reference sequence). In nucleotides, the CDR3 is TGTGCCACAGGGCGTGTCCTCAATCAGCCCCAGCATTTT. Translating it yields CATGRVLNQPQHF. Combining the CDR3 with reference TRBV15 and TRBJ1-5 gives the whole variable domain DAMVIQNPRYQVTQFGKPVTLSCSQTLNHNVMYWYQQKSSQAPKLLFHYYDKDFNNEADTPDNFQSRRPNTSFCFLDIRSPGLGDTAMYLCATGRVLNQPQHFGDGTRLSIL.

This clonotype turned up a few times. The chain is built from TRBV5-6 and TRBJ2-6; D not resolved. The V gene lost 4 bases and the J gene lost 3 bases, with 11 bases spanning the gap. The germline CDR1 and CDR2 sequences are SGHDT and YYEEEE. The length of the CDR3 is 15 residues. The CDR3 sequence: CASSPLVGGANVLTF. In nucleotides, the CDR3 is TGTGCCAGCAGCCCCCTCGTCGGTGGGGCCAACGTCCTGACTTTC.

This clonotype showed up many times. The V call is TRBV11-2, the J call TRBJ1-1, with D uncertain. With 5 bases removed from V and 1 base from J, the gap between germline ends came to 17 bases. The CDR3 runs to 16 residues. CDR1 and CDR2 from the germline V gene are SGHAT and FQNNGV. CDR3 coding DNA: TGTGCCAGCAGCGCGACTTCCTTCACAGCGAACACTGAAGCTTTCTTT. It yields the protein CASSATSFTANTEAFF.

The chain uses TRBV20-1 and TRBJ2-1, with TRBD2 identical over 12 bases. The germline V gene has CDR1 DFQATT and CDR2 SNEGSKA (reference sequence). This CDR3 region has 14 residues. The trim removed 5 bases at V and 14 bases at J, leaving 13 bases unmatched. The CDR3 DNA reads TGCAGTGCTGTCTCTTCTAGCGGGAGGGCCCGGGAGTTCTTC. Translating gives CSAVSSSGRAREFF.

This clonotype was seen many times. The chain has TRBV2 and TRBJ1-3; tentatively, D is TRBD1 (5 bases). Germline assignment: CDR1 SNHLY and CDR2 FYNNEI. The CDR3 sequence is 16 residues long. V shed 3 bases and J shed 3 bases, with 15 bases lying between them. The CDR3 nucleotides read TGTGCCAGCAGTGACCCGGCAGGGAGCTATGGAAACACCATATATTTT. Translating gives CASSDPAGSYGNTIYF.

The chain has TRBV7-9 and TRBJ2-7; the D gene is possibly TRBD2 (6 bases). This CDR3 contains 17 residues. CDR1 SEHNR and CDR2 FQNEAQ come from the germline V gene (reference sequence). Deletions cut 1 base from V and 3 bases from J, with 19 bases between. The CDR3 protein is CASSLEPPTGVNYEQYF. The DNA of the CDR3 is TGTGCCAGCAGCTTAGAGCCCCCCACGGGGGTTAACTACGAGCAGTACTTC.

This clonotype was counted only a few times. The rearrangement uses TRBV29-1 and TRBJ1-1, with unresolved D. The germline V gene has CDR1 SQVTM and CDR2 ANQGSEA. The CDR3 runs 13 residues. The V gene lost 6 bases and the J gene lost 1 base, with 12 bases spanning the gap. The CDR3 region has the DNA TGCAGCGTCCCAGGAGAATCGAACACTGAAGCTTTCTTT. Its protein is CSVPGESNTEAFF.

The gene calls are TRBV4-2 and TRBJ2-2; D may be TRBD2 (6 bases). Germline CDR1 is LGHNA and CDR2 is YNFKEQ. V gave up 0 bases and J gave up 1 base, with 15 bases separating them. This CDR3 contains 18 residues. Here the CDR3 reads CASSQDDLAGLNTGELFF. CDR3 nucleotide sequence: TGTGCCAGCAGCCAAGATGATCTGGCGGGGTTGAACACCGGGGAGCTGTTTTTT.

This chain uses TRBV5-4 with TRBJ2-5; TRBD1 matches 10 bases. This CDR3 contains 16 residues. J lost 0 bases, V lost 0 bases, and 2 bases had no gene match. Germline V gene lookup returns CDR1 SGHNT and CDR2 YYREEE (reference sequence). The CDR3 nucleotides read TGTGCCAGCAGCTTGGCTGGGACAGGGGACCAAGAGACCCAGTACTTC. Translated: CASSLAGTGDQETQYF.